These 27 T cell receptor beta chains were sequenced from one sample in a study of blood T cell repertoires in COVID-19. Here immunoSEQ multiplex PCR was the method, and the copy in TCRdb shows in-frame clones only, minus some. The sample holds 200,000 to 250,000 clones; roughly 85% are singletons and the top ten take approximately 3.2%. The sequencing input was peripheral blood. All receptors come from a young woman with acute or convalescent COVID-19.

The chain is built from TRBV9 and TRBJ2-1; 8 nucleotides align to TRBD1. Germline CDR1 and CDR2: SGDLS and YYNGEE. The CDR3 consists of 15 residues. V shed 4 bases, J shed 8 bases, and the junction held 11 bases outside the gene matches. CDR3 bases: TGTGCCAGCAGCCCCGGTGGGACAGGTAGCGATGAGCAGTTCTTC. This codes for CASSPGGTGSDEQFF.

The V and J genes are TRBV6-2 or TRBV6-3 and TRBJ2-2, with D possibly being TRBD2 (6 bases). The length of the CDR3 is 18 residues. Germline lookup yields CDR1 MNHEY and CDR2 SVGEGT. Trimming pared 0 bases from V and 10 bases from J, leaving 24 bases between. Here the CDR3 reads CASSYSRLPSAIREELFF. Here the CDR3 DNA reads TGTGCCAGCAGTTACTCGAGGCTGCCTAGCGCGATAAGGGAGGAGCTGTTTTTT.

V is TRBV19 and J is TRBJ1-2, with D possibly TRBD1 on 6 matching bases. V was shortened by 4 bases and J by 4 bases, with 13 bases between the two germline ends. Looked up from germline, CDR1 is LNHDA and CDR2 is SQIVND (reference sequence). The CDR3 is 14 amino acids. This CDR3 reads CASSNQGFGYGYTF. Here the CDR3 DNA reads TGTGCCAGTAGTAACCAGGGGTTTGGCTATGGCTACACCTTC.

This chain connects TRBV6-6 to TRBJ2-1; 7 bases agree with TRBD1. This CDR3 has 14 residues. Germline CDR1 is MNHNY and CDR2 is SVGAGI (reference sequence). V was clipped by 7 bases and J by 7 bases; unmatched bases: 10. The CDR3 sequence: CASKGTQGSNEQFF. The CDR3 DNA reads TGTGCCAGCAAGGGAACACAGGGGAGTAATGAGCAGTTCTTC.

The chain combines TRBV7-2 with TRBJ1-1, with D possibly matching TRBD1 (6 bases). The CDR3 runs 15 residues. V was shortened by 4 bases and J by 4 bases, with 16 bases between the two germline ends. Germline assignment: CDR1 SGHTA and CDR2 FQGNSA. The CDR3: CASSSTGWGATEAFF. The CDR3 bases are TGTGCCAGCAGCTCAACAGGGTGGGGAGCCACTGAAGCTTTCTTT.

The rearrangement links TRBV19 to TRBJ1-2, with a possible D match to TRBD1 (5 bases). The CDR3 covers 14 residues. In germline, CDR1 is LNHDA, CDR2 SQIVND (reference sequence). V was clipped by 7 bases and J by 1 base, with 13 bases between them. The CDR3 DNA is TGTGCCAGTAAACGGAGACAGAGTAACTATGGCTACACCTTC. Translated, it gives CASKRRQSNYGYTF.

The chain combines TRBV5-1 with TRBJ1-1; TRBD1 might be the D (6 bases). Germline CDR1 SGHRS, CDR2 YFSETQ. This CDR3 is built from 14 residues. V lost 3 bases and J 4 bases, leaving 13 bases between the germline ends. The CDR3 loop is CASSSAAGATEAFF. CDR3 in DNA: TGCGCCAGCAGCTCCGCCGCGGGGGCCACTGAAGCTTTCTTT.

The chain joins TRBV6-4 to TRBJ2-7; 13 bases match TRBD2. This CDR3 is 18 amino acids long. V was pared by 3 bases and J by 2 bases, with 10 bases of the junction left unmatched. Germline-derived CDR1 and CDR2 are MRHNA and SNTAGT. CDR3 sequence: CASSEMETSGRAPYEQYF. In DNA, the CDR3 is TGTGCCAGCAGTGAGATGGAAACTAGCGGGAGGGCTCCCTACGAGCAGTACTTC.

This rearrangement joins TRBV28 to TRBJ2-7, with unresolved D. V shed 2 bases and J shed 4 bases, with 9 bases lying between them. Per the germline V gene, CDR1 is MDHEN and CDR2 is SYDVKM. The CDR3 has 13 amino acids. CDR3 protein: CASSLDGWYEQYF. In nucleotides, the CDR3 is TGTGCCAGCAGTTTAGACGGGTGGTACGAGCAGTACTTC.

The CDR3 nucleotides read TGCGCCAGCAGGATAGCGGGAGGCGAGACCCAGTACTTC. As protein: CASRIAGGETQYF. The rearrangement joins TRBV10-2 to TRBJ2-5, with 10 bases matching TRBD2. The CDR3 runs 13 residues. Per germline, CDR1 WSHSY and CDR2 SAAADI. J lost 5 bases, V lost 6 bases, and 3 bases had no gene match.

V usage is TRBV18 and J usage is TRBJ2-3, with 7 bases matching TRBD2. Looked up from germline, CDR1 is KGHSH and CDR2 is LQKENI. The V gene end was trimmed by 3 bases and the J gene end by 3 bases; junction bases not matched to a gene: 3. CDR3 length: 14 residues. DNA of the CDR3: TGTGCCAGCTCACCTGCTAGCGGTACAGATACGCAGTATTTT. Translation: CASSPASGTDTQYF.

The rearrangement uses TRBV21-1 and TRBJ1-3; the DNA was not used to check the table's D call, TRBD1. TRBV21-1 is reported as a pseudogene. The CDR3 contains 17 residues. The CDR3: CASSTHMAGYAGNTIYF. CDR3 nucleotide sequence: TGTGCCAGCAGCACTCATATGGCAGGGTATGCTGGAAACACCATATATTTT.

The J gene is TRBJ2-7, the V gene TRBV6-6, with D possibly matching TRBD1 (5 bases). Looked up from germline, CDR1 is MNHNY and CDR2 is SVGAGI (reference sequence). CDR3 length: 14 residues. V lost 7 bases and J lost 2, with 15 bases in between. The CDR3 nucleotides are TGTGCCAGCACCGTATCTACAGGAACCTACGAGCAGTACTTC. Amino acid sequence: CASTVSTGTYEQYF.

This chain links TRBV6-5 with TRBJ2-1; D is uncertain. Germline V gene sequence: CDR1 MNHEY, CDR2 SVGAGI. The length of the CDR3 is 15 residues. Trimming stripped 7 bases from V and 0 bases from J, with 13 bases between. The chain's CDR3 is CASTLGSSSYNEQFF. Here the CDR3 DNA reads TGTGCCAGCACTCTTGGGTCTAGCTCCTACAATGAGCAGTTCTTC.

The chain combines TRBV18 with TRBJ1-5, with 7 positions matching TRBD1. Germline values: CDR1 KGHSH, CDR2 LQKENI. Trimming at V came to 4 bases and at J to 5 bases, leaving 8 bases not matched to a gene. This CDR3 region has 15 residues. CDR3 nucleotide sequence: TGTGCCAGCTCACGAAGCAGGGGGGAGGATCAGCCCCAGCATTTT. The encoded protein is CASSRSRGEDQPQHF.

The count of this clone is one. The CDR3: CAWRVFPGQNYGYTF. CDR3 bases: TGTGCCTGGAGGGTGTTCCCGGGACAGAACTATGGCTACACCTTC. This chain connects TRBV30 to TRBJ1-2, with TRBD1 matching 7 bases. V was pared by 3 bases and J by 2 bases, with 9 bases of the junction left unmatched. The germline CDR1 and CDR2 sequences are GTSNPN and SVGIG (reference sequence). The CDR3 is 15 residues long.

Regarding this clone: The same CDR3 also results from other DNA sequences found in this sample. V is TRBV5-1 and J is TRBJ2-1, with TRBD2 matching over 12 bases. The CDR3 is 16 amino acids. CDR1 is SGHRS and CDR2 is YFSETQ in the germline V gene. V was pared by 4 bases and J by 1 base, with 3 bases of the junction left unmatched. The CDR3 protein is CASSPTSGSSYNEQFF. The CDR3 DNA reads as TGCGCCAGCAGCCCGACTAGCGGGAGTTCCTACAATGAGCAGTTCTTC.

This clone was observed a handful of times. The chain joins TRBV19 to TRBJ1-1; the D is unclear. CDR3 length equals 14 residues. Germline V gene sequence: CDR1 LNHDA, CDR2 SQIVND (reference sequence). V was shortened by 2 bases and J by 1 base, with 8 bases between the two germline ends. CDR3 DNA sequence: TGTGCCAGTAGTATACGTGACAAGAACACTGAAGCTTTCTTT. It codes for CASSIRDKNTEAFF.

The DNA for the CDR3 is TGTGCCAGCAGCGTAGAGGGGGCCACTGAAGCTTTCTTT. It codes for CASSVEGATEAFF. V is TRBV9 and J is TRBJ1-1; 7 nucleotides line up with TRBD1. V dropped 0 bases and J dropped 4; count of bases not matched to a gene: 0. Germline V gene sequence: CDR1 SGDLS, CDR2 YYNGEE. There are 13 residues in the CDR3.

The V and J genes are TRBV14 and TRBJ2-3, with TRBD2 matching 10 bases. Germline values: CDR1 SGHDN, CDR2 FVKESK. This CDR3 has 14 amino acids. Trimming at V came to 6 bases and at J to 2 bases, leaving 2 bases not matched to a gene. As DNA, the CDR3 is TGTGCCAGCAGGACTAGCGGGCCCACAGATACGCAGTATTTT. The encoded protein is CASRTSGPTDTQYF.

V usage is TRBV7-2 and J usage is TRBJ1-5; tentative D call: TRBD1 (5 bases). Germline CDR1 SGHTA, CDR2 FQGNSA. Trimming took 5 bases from V and 2 from J, leaving 13 bases between them. The length of the CDR3 is 15 residues. CDR3 sequence reads: CASSNQGTGNQPQHF. In nucleotides, the CDR3 is TGTGCCAGCAGCAATCAGGGCACGGGCAATCAGCCCCAGCATTTT. Filled out from reference TRBV7-2 and TRBJ1-5, the complete variable domain reads GAGVSQSPSNKVTEKGKDVELRCDPISGHTALYWYRQSLGQGLEFLIYFQGNSAPDKSGLPSDRFSAERTGGSVSTLTIQRTQQEDSAVYLCASSNQGTGNQPQHFGDGTRLSIL.

The chain links TRBV5-6 to TRBJ1-4; 11 nucleotides align to TRBD1. The CDR3 consists of 16 residues. Germline lookup yields CDR1 SGHDT and CDR2 YYEEEE. Losses at the gene ends were 2 bases for V and 8 bases for J; bases not matched to a gene: 8. The DNA of the CDR3 is TGTGCCAGCAGCTTTTTGGGACAGGGGGGAGGAGAAAAACTGTTTTTT. Translating it yields CASSFLGQGGGEKLFF.

The V call is TRBV4-2, the J call TRBJ2-1; no reliable D call. Germline loops: CDR1 LGHNA, CDR2 YNFKEQ. V lost 0 bases to trimming and J lost 6 bases, with 3 bases between them. This CDR3 comprises 12 residues. The CDR3, as DNA: TGTGCCAGCAGCCAAGATAGCAATGAGCAGTTCTTC. Translating it yields CASSQDSNEQFF.

The V gene is TRBV4-1, the J gene TRBJ2-1; D gene ambiguous. The CDR3 has 14 residues. Germline values: CDR1 MGHRA, CDR2 YSYEKL. The V gene lost 0 bases and the J gene lost 6 bases, with 9 bases spanning the gap. The CDR3 nucleotides read TGCGCCAGCAGCCAAGAGGTTAGATCCAATGAGCAGTTCTTC. Amino acid sequence: CASSQEVRSNEQFF.

This rearrangement joins TRBV3-1 (or the pseudogene TRBV3-2) to TRBJ2-5; no clear D. Deletions cut 0 bases from V and 5 bases from J, with 19 bases between. The CDR3 spans 17 residues. Germline values: CDR1 LGHDT, CDR2 YNNKEL (reference sequence). The CDR3 reads CASSQEGIGSFQETQYF. The CDR3 DNA sequence: TGTGCCAGCAGCCAAGAAGGTATCGGGTCCTTTCAGGAGACCCAGTACTTC.

The gene calls are TRBV7-9 and TRBJ1-2, with D hard to call. CDR1 is SEHNR and CDR2 is FQNEAQ in the germline V gene (reference sequence). This CDR3 contains 13 residues. V was shortened by 4 bases and J by 4 bases, with 10 bases between the two germline ends. In DNA form, the CDR3 reads TGTGCCAGCAGCTCACCGGGTCGCTATGGCTACACCTTC. Protein: CASSSPGRYGYTF.

This sequence joins TRBV7-9 and TRBJ1-6; 7 nucleotides line up with TRBD1. The CDR3 is 17 residues long. The germline gives CDR1 SEHNR, CDR2 FQNEAQ (reference sequence). Trimming removed 3 bases from V and 7 bases from J; junction bases left unmatched: 12. The CDR3 loop is CASSLRGTGTENSPLHF. The CDR3 DNA sequence: TGTGCCAGCAGCTTGAGGGGGACGGGGACAGAAAATTCACCCCTCCACTTT.